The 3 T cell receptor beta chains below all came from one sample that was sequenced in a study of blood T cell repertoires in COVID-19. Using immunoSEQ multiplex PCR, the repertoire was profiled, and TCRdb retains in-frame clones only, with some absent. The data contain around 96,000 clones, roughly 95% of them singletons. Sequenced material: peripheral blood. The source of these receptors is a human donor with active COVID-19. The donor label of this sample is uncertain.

CDR3 nucleotides: TGTGCCAGCAGCTTAGCGTCCACAGGGGTCTACGAGCAGTACTTC. Protein: CASSLASTGVYEQYF. The genes are TRBV11-2 and TRBJ2-7; 7 bases map to TRBD1. V lost 1 base, J lost 3 bases, and 6 bases stayed unmatched. Per the germline V gene, CDR1 is SGHAT and CDR2 is FQNNGV. The CDR3 contains 15 residues.

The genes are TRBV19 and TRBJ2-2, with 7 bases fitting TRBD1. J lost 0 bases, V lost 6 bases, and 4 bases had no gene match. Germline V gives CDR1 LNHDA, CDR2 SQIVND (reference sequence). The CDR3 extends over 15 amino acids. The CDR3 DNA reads TGTGCCAGTAGCCTCCAGGGGGCGAACACCGGGGAGCTGTTTTTT. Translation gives CASSLQGANTGELFF. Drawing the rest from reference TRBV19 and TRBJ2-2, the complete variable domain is DGGITQSPKYLFRKEGQNVTLSCEQNLNHDAMYWYRQDPGQGLRLIYYSQIVNDFQKGDIAEGYSVSREKKESFPLTVTSAQKNPTAFYLCASSLQGANTGELFFGEGSRLTVL.

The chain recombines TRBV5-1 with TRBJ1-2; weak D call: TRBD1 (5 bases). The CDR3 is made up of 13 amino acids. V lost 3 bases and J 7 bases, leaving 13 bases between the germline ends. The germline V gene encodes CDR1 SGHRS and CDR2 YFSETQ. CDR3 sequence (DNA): TGCGCCAGCAGCTCCGCAGGGTCCACTGGCTACACCTTC. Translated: CASSSAGSTGYTF. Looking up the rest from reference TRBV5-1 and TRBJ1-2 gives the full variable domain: KAGVTQTPRYLIKTRGQQVTLSCSPISGHRSVSWYQQTPGQGLQFLFEYFSETQRNKGNFPGRFSGRQFSNSRSEMNVSTLELGDSALYLCASSSAGSTGYTFGSGTRLTVV.